This T cell receptor beta chain was recovered during a study of blood T cell repertoires in COVID-19. Germline-derived CDR1 and CDR2 are LGHNA and YSLEER. Trimming removed 1 base from V and 2 bases from J; junction bases left unmatched: 3. This CDR3 comprises 15 residues. This table comes from immunoSEQ multiplex PCR, and its TCRdb copy is limited to in-frame clones, with some not included. The sample consists of about 300,000 clones, roughly nine tenths of them appearing once. Material: peripheral blood. This clonotype was sampled from a man younger than 35 who had recovered from COVID-19. This rearrangement joins TRBV4-3 to TRBJ2-7; TRBD2 aligns across 9 bases. CDR3 in amino acids: CASSQGAGGTYEQYF. CDR3 nucleotides: TGCGCCAGCAGCCAAGGAGCGGGGGGTACCTACGAGCAGTACTTC.